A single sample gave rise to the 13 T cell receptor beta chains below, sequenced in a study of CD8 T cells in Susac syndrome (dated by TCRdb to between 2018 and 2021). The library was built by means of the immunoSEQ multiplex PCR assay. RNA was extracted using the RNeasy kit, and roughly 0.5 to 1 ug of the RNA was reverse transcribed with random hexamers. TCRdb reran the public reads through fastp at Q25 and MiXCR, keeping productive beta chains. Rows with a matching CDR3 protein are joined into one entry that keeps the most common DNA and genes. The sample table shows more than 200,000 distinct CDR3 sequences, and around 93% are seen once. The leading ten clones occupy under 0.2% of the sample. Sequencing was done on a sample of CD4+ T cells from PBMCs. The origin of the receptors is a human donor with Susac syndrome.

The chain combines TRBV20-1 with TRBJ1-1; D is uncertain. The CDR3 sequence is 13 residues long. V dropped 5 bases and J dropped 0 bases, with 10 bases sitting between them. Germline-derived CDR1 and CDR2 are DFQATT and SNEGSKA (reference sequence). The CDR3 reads CSARPDLNTEAFF. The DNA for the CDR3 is TGCAGTGCTCGGCCGGATCTGAACACTGAAGCTTTCTTT.

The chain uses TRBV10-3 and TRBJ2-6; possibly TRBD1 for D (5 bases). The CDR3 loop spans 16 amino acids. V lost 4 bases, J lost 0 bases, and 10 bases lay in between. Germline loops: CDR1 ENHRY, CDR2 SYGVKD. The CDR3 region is CAISAGRSSGANVLTF. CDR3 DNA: TGTGCCATCAGTGCAGGGCGTTCCTCTGGGGCCAACGTCCTGACTTTC.

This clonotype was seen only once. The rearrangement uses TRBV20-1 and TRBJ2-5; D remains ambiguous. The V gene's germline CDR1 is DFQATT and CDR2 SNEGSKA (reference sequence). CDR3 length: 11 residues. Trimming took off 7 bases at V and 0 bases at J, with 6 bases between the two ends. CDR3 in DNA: TGCAGTGGCGCCTACCAAGAGACCCAGTACTTC. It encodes CSGAYQETQYF.

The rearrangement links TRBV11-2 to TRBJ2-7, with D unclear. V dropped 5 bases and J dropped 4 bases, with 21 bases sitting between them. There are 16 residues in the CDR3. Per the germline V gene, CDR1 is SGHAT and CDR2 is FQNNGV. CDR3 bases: TGTGCCAGCAGCCCCTATCACGGCGAAACTACGTACGAGCAGTACTTC. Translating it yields CASSPYHGETTYEQYF.

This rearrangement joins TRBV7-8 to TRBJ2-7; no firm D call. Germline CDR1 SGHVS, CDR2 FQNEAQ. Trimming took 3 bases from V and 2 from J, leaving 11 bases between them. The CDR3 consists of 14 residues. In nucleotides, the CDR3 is TGTGCCAGCAGCTTCGGGCATTCGGCCTACGAGCAGTACTTC. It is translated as CASSFGHSAYEQYF.

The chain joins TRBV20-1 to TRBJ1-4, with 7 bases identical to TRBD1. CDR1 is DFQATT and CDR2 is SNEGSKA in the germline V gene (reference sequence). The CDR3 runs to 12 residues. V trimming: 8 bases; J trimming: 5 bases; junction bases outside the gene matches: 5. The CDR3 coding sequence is TGCAGTACCGGGACAGAAAATGAAAAACTGTTTTTT. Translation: CSTGTENEKLFF.

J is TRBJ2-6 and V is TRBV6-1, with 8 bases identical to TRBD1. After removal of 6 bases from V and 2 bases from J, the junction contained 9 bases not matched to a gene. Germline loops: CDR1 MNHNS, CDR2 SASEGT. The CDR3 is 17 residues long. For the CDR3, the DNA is TGTGCCAGCAGAAACAGGGGGAACTTGGCTGGGGCCAACGTCCTGACTTTC. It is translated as CASRNRGNLAGANVLTF.

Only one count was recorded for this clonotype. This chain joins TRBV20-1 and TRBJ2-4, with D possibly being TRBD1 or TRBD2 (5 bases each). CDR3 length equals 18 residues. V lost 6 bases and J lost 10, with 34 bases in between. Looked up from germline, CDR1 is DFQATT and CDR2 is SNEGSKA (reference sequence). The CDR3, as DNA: TGCAGTGCGCCCGCCCCGCCCCGGGACCGAATTAACCTTGGTATTCAGTACTTC. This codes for CSAPAPPRDRINLGIQYF.

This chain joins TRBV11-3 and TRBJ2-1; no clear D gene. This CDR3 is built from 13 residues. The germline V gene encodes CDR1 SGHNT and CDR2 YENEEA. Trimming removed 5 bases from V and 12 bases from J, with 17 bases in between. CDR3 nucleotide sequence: TGTGCCAGCAGCCTTAGGCCCACCGACCTGCAGTTCTTC. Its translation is CASSLRPTDLQFF.

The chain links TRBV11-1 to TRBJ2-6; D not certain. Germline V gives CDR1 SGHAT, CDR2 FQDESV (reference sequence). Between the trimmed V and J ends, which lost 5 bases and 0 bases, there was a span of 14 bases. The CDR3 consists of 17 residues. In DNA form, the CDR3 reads TGTGCCAGCAGCCCCCCGGGTGGTACCTCTGGGGCCAACGTCCTGACTTTC. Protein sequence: CASSPPGGTSGANVLTF. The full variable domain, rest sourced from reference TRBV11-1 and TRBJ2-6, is EAEVAQSPRYKITEKSQAVAFWCDPISGHATLYWYRQILGQGPELLVQFQDESVVDDSQLPKDRFSAERLKGVDSTLKIQPAELGDSAMYLCASSPPGGTSGANVLTFGAGSRLTVL.

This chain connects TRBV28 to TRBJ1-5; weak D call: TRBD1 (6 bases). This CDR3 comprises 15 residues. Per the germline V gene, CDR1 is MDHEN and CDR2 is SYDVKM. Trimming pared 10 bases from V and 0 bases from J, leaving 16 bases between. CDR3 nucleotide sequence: TGTGCCACCTTCAAGGGGGGCGATAGCAATCAGCCCCAGCATTTT. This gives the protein CATFKGGDSNQPQHF. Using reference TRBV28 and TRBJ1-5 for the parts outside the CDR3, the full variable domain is DVKVTQSSRYLVKRTGEKVFLECVQDMDHENMFWYRQDPGLGLRLIYFSYDVKMKEKGDIPEGYSVSREKKERFSLILESASTNQTSMYLCATFKGGDSNQPQHFGDGTRLSIL.

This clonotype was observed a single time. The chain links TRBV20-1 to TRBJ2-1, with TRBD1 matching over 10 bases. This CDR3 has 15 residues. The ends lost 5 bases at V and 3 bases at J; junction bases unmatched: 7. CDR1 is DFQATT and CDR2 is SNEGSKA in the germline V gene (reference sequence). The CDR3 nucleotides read TGCAGTGCTCCGGGACAGGGGAAGAACTACAATGAGCAGTTCTTC. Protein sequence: CSAPGQGKNYNEQFF.

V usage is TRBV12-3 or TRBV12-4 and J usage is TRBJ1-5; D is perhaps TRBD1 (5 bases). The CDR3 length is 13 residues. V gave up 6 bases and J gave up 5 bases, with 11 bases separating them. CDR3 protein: CASRLSGDQPQHF. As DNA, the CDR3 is TGTGCCAGCAGGCTCTCGGGGGATCAGCCCCAGCATTTT.